These 2 T cell receptor beta chains share one sample of origin, sequenced in a study of shared T cell receptors in the human thymus. Generated by immunoSEQ multiplex PCR, the TCRdb table keeps only in-frame clones and is missing some. The sample contains about 660,000 clones, roughly 90% of which appear only once. This sample was also put to use in a study of human thymus T cells.

The sample comprised thymocytes. The receptors come from a boy less than two years old with a congenital heart defect.

The V and J genes are TRBV30 and TRBJ2-4; the match to TRBD2 covers 10 bases. Trimming cost V 3 bases and J 6 bases; bases outside gene matches: 20. CDR1 is GTSNPN, CDR2 SVGIG, per germline (reference sequence). CDR3 size: 19 residues. CDR3 DNA sequence: TGTGCCTGGAGCCCTACCGGCCAGGGGGCCCCTAGCGGGAGAAACATTCAGTACTTC. Protein product: CAWSPTGQGAPSGRNIQYF.

The V and J genes are TRBV11-2 and TRBJ2-1; D might be TRBD2 (6 bases). Germline V gene data show CDR1 as SGHAT and CDR2 as FQNNGV. The CDR3 runs 15 residues. V shed 5 bases and J shed 7 bases, with 18 bases lying between them. The CDR3 region has the DNA TGTGCCAGCAGCGCTCGGGAGACACCCCCGAATGAGCAGTTCTTC. Translating gives CASSARETPPNEQFF.